These T cell receptor beta chains were read from a single sample in a study of CD8+CD57+ T cells in acquired aplastic anemia. TCRdb ran MiXCR on the reads and lists one entry per CDR3 protein. The sample contains 40,000 or so distinct CDR3 sequences, around 80% of which appear only once. The sample consisted of sorted CD4+, CD8+, or CD8+CD57+ T cells (not recorded which) from PBMCs. The source of these receptors is a human donor in good health, serving as a control. Both conserved end residues are part of each CDR3. A D gene is named only where the DNA matches it firmly. For some rows the clone size is stated as once, few or many, or as a class when expanded; others skip it.

>TRBV10-3|TRBJ2-5|TRBD2|-
TGTGCCATCAGTGGGGGGGGGGGTTCGGAGACCCAGTACTTC
CAISGGGGSETQYF
>TRBV24-1|TRBJ2-7|TRBD1|-
TGTGCCACCAGCCCGGGACAGGGGGGCGAGCAGTACTTC
CATSPGQGGEQYF
>TRBV25-1|TRBJ2-7|TRBD1|-
TGTGCCAGCAGTGGCAGACAGGGGGTACTATTTTACGAGCAGTACTTC
CASSGRQGVLFYEQYF
>TRBV5-1|TRBJ1-6|-|-
TGCGCCAGCAGCTTGGGTGGCGGGGCCAGGGATTCACCCCTCCACTTT
CASSLGGGARDSPLHF
>TRBV10-3|TRBJ2-7|-|-
TGTGCCATCAGCGCGGGGACAGCCTACGAGCAGTACTTC
CAISAGTAYEQYF
>TRBV10-3|TRBJ2-7|-|-
TGTGCCATCAGACTTGAGACTAGAGGGAGTTACGAGCAGTACTTC
CAIRLETRGSYEQYF
>TRBV2|TRBJ2-7|TRBD2|few
TGTGCCAGCAGTGAAGGGGGCGGGGGATCCGAGCAGTACTTC
CASSEGGGGSEQYF
>TRBV4-3|TRBJ2-7|TRBD1|once
TGCGCCAGCAGCCAAGGACAGGGCTCCTACGAGCAGTACTTC
CASSQGQGSYEQYF
>TRBV20-1|TRBJ2-3|-|-
TGCAGTGCTAGTGGTCGGGAGAGGAGCACAGATACGCAGTATTTT
CSASGRERSTDTQYF
>TRBV7-8|TRBJ2-7|-|few
TGTGCCAGCAGCCCTTCAAGCTCCTACGAGCAGTACTTC
CASSPSSSYEQYF
>TRBV20-1|TRBJ2-1|TRBD2|-
TGCAGTGCACTCGGGAGGGCCGGGGGGAATGAGCAGTTCTTC
CSALGRAGGNEQFF
>TRBV12-3/TRBV12-4|TRBJ2-1|-|-
TGTGCCAGCAGTCCAGGGCTGAGCTCCTACAATGAGCAGTTCTTC
CASSPGLSSYNEQFF
>TRBV7-8|TRBJ1-4|TRBD1|-
TGTGCCAGCAGCGAGGGACAGTCAACTAATGAAAAACTGTTTTTT
CASSEGQSTNEKLFF
>TRBV24-1|TRBJ2-1|-|-
TGTGCCACCTCTTCTCAAAACAATGAGCAGTTCTTC
CATSSQNNEQFF
>TRBV9|TRBJ2-3|TRBD2|medium-sized
TGTGCCAGCAGCGTGTCCGGGGGGGGCACAGATACGCAGTATTTT
CASSVSGGGTDTQYF
>TRBV20-1|TRBJ2-3|-|once
TGCAGTGCGCGATCTACAGGGACAGATACGCAGTATTTT
CSARSTGTDTQYF
>TRBV7-8|TRBJ2-7|-|large
TGTGCCAGCAGCCCCCCAGGCTCCTACGAGCAGTACTTC
CASSPPGSYEQYF
>TRBV24-1|TRBJ1-2|-|-
TGTGCCACCAGTGATTTATCAGGGAATGGCTACACCTTC
CATSDLSGNGYTF
>TRBV10-3|TRBJ2-7|-|-
TGTGCCAGTCGGGGGGAACAGGGCTCCTACGAGCAGTACTTC
CASRGEQGSYEQYF
>TRBV29-1|TRBJ1-2|-|-
TGCAGCGTTGTCCTGGAGTATGGCTACACCTTC
CSVVLEYGYTF
>TRBV29-1|TRBJ1-6|-|few
TGCAGCGCCGCAATAGGAAGTTCATCACCCCTCCACTTT
CSAAIGSSSPLHF
>TRBV19|TRBJ2-1|-|-
TGTGCCAGTACCCGAGGACAGAGTAATCGCAATGAGCAGTTCTTC
CASTRGQSNRNEQFF
>TRBV7-2|TRBJ1-3|-|-
TGTGCCAGCAGCCCCGCAAGTGGAAACACCATATATTTT
CASSPASGNTIYF
>TRBV10-3|TRBJ2-1|-|-
TGTGCCATCCGGGACATGTTCGATGAGCAGTTCTTC
CAIRDMFDEQFF
>TRBV20-1|TRBJ1-2|-|-
TGCAGTGCTCTCGACGGTGTAGTTGGCGGCTATGGCTACACCTTC
CSALDGVVGGYGYTF
>TRBV20-1|TRBJ1-5|-|few
TGCAGTGCTAGCCCCGGGAAGGCGCGCAATCAGCCCCAGCATTTT
CSASPGKARNQPQHF
>TRBV30|TRBJ1-4|TRBD1|-
TGTGCCTGGAGTGTACGGGGACAGATAAATGAAAAACTGTTTTTT
CAWSVRGQINEKLFF
>TRBV29-1|TRBJ1-2|-|-
TGCAGCACGGGGGTACAGGCCTCTAACTATGGCTACACCTTC
CSTGVQASNYGYTF
>TRBV20-1|TRBJ2-7|TRBD2|-
TGCAGTGCTAGAAAACTAGCGGGGGACTACTACGAGCAGTACTTC
CSARKLAGDYYEQYF
>TRBV15|TRBJ2-7|-|few
TGTGCCACCAGCAGATCCCGGGGCCCCTACGAGCAGTACTTC
CATSRSRGPYEQYF
>TRBV29-1|TRBJ2-7|-|-
TGCAGCGTTTTTGACAGGGAGGCCTACGAGCAGTACTTC
CSVFDREAYEQYF
>TRBV10-3|TRBJ1-1|-|-
TGTGCCATCAGTGCGGTGGGGATGAACACTGAAGCTTTCTTT
CAISAVGMNTEAFF
>TRBV7-9|TRBJ2-1|TRBD2|medium-sized
TGTGCCAGCAGAATACCTAGAGCGGGGGGAGTTAATGAGCAGTTCTTC
CASRIPRAGGVNEQFF
>TRBV10-3|TRBJ2-3|TRBD2|-
TGTGCCACCCAAGCGGGAGATAGAGCAGATACGCAGTATTTT
CATQAGDRADTQYF
>TRBV9|TRBJ2-2|TRBD2|-
TGTGCCAGCAGGGGACTGGGGCGGGGGATGGGCACCGGGGAGCTGTTTTTT
CASRGLGRGMGTGELFF
>TRBV15|TRBJ1-4|-|once
TGTGCCACCAGCTACACGGGTGAAAAACTGTTTTTT
CATSYTGEKLFF
>TRBV2|TRBJ1-6|TRBD1|few
TGTGCCAGCAGCGGGGACAGGGGTTCACCCCTCCACTTT
CASSGDRGSPLHF